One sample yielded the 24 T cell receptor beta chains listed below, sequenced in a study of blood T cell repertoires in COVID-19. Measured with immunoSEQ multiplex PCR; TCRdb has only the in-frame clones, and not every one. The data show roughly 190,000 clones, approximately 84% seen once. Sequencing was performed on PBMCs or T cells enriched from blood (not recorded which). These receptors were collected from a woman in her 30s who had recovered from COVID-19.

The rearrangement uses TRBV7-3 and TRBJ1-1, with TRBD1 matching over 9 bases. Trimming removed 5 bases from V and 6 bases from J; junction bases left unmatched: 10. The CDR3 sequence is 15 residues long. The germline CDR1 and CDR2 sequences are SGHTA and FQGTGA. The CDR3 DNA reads TGTGCCAGCAGCCCCCGAGGACAGGGGACGTCTGAAGCTTTCTTT. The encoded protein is CASSPRGQGTSEAFF.

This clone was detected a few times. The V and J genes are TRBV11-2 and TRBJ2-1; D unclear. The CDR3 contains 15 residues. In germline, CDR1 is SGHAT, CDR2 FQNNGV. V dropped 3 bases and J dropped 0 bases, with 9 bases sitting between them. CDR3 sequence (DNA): TGTGCCAGCAGCTTTCTGCGCCTCTCCTACAATGAGCAGTTCTTC. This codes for CASSFLRLSYNEQFF.

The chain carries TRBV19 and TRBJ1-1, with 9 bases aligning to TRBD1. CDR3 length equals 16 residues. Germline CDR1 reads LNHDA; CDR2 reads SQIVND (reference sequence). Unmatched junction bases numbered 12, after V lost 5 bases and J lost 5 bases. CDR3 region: CASSAPGQGYKTEAFF. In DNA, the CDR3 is TGTGCCAGTAGTGCACCGGGACAGGGATATAAGACTGAAGCTTTCTTT.

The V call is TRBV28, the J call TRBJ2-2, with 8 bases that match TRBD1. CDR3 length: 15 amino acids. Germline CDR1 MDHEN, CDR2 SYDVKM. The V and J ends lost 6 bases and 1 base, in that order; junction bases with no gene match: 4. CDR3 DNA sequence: TGTGCCAGCAGCCCAGGGGGCCAGAACACCGGGGAGCTGTTTTTT. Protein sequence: CASSPGGQNTGELFF. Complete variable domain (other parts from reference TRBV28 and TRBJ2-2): DVKVTQSSRYLVKRTGEKVFLECVQDMDHENMFWYRQDPGLGLRLIYFSYDVKMKEKGDIPEGYSVSREKKERFSLILESASTNQTSMYLCASSPGGQNTGELFFGEGSRLTVL.

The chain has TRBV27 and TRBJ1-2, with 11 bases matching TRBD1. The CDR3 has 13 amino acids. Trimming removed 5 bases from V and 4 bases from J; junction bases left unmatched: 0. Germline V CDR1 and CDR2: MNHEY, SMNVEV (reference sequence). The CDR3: CASSGTGGYGYTF. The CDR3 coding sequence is TGTGCCAGCAGTGGGACAGGGGGCTATGGCTACACCTTC.

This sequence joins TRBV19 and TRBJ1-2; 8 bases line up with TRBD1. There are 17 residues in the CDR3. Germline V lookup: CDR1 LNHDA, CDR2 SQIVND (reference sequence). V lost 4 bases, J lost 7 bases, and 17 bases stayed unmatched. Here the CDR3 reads CASSKRVPGQAFLGYTF. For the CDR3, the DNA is TGTGCCAGTAGTAAGAGGGTTCCGGGACAGGCCTTCCTTGGCTACACCTTC. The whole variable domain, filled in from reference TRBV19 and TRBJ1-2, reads DGGITQSPKYLFRKEGQNVTLSCEQNLNHDAMYWYRQDPGQGLRLIYYSQIVNDFQKGDIAEGYSVSREKKESFPLTVTSAQKNPTAFYLCASSKRVPGQAFLGYTFGSGTRLTVV.

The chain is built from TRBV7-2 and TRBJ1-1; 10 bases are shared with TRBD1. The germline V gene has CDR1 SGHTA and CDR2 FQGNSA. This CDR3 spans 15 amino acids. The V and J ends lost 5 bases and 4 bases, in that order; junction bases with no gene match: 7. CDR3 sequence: CASSRQGAQATEAFF. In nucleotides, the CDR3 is TGTGCCAGCAGCAGACAGGGGGCTCAGGCCACTGAAGCTTTCTTT.

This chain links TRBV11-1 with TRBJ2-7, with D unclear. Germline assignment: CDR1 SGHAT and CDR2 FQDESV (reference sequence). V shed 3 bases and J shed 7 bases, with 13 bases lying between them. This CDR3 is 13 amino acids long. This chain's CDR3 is CASSFDAPGEQYF. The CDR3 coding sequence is TGTGCCAGCAGCTTTGACGCTCCCGGGGAGCAGTACTTC. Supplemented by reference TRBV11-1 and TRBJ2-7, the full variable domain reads EAEVAQSPRYKITEKSQAVAFWCDPISGHATLYWYRQILGQGPELLVQFQDESVVDDSQLPKDRFSAERLKGVDSTLKIQPAELGDSAMYLCASSFDAPGEQYFGPGTRLTVT.

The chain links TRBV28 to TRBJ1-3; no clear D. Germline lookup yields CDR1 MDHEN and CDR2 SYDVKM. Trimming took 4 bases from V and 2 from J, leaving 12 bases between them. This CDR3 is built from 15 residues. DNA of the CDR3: TGTGCCAGCAGTTATTCCACGGGTGCTGGAAACACCATATATTTT. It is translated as CASSYSTGAGNTIYF.

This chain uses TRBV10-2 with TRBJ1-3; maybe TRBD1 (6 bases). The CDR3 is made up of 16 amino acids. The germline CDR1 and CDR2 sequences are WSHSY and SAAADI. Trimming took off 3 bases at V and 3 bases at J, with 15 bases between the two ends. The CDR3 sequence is CASSDTRQADGNTIYF. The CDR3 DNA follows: TGCGCCAGCAGTGACACAAGACAGGCTGATGGAAACACCATATATTTT.

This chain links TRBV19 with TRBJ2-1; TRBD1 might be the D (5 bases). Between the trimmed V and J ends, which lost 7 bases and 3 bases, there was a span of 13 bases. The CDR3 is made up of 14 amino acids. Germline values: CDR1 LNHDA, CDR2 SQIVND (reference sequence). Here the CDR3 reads CASTPGPLYNEQFF. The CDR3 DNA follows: TGTGCCAGTACGCCAGGGCCACTCTACAATGAGCAGTTCTTC.

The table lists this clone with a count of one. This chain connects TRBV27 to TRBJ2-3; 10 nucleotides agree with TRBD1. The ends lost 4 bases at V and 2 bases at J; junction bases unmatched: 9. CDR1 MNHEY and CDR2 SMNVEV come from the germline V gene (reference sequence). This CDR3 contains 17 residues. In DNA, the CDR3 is TGTGCCAGCAGTTCCTACACGACAGGGGGCTACACAGATACGCAGTATTTT. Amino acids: CASSSYTTGGYTDTQYF.

The CDR3, as DNA: TGCGCCAGCAGCTTGAAAACTAGCGGGGGAGATACGCAGTATTTT. The encoded protein is CASSLKTSGGDTQYF. The V call is TRBV5-1, the J call TRBJ2-3, with 11 bases aligning to TRBD2. From germline, CDR1 is SGHRS and CDR2 YFSETQ. Trimming took 1 base from V and 5 from J; bases not matched to a gene: 3. The CDR3 consists of 15 residues.

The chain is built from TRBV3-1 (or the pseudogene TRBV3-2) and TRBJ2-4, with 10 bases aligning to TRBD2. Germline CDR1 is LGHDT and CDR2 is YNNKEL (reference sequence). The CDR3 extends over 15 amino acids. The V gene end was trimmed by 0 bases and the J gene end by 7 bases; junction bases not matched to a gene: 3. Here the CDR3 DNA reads TGTGCCAGCAGCCAAGAGCTAGCGGGAGATAACATTCAGTACTTC. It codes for CASSQELAGDNIQYF.

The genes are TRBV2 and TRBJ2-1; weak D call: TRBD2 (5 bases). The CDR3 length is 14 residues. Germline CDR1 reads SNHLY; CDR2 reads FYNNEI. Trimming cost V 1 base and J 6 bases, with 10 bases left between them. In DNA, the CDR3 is TGTGCCAGCAGTGAAGGGCCTAGCTTCAATGAGCAGTTCTTC. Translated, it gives CASSEGPSFNEQFF.

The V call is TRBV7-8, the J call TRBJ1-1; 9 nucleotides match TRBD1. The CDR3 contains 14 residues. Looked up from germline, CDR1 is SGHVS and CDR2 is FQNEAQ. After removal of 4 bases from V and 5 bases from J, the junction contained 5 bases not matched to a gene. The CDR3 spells CASSSRTGDTEAFF. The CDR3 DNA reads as TGTGCCAGCAGCTCCCGGACAGGGGATACTGAAGCTTTCTTT.

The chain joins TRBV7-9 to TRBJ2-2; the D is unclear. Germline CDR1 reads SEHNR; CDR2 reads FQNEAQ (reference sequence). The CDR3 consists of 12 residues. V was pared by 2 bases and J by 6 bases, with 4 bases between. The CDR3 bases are TGTGCCAGCAGCTTATCGGCCGGGGAGCTGTTTTTT. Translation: CASSLSAGELFF.

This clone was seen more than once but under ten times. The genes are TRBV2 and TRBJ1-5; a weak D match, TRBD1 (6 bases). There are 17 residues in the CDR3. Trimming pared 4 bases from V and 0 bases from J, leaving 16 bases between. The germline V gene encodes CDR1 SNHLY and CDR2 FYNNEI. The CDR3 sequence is CASSAGRGTYSNQPQHF. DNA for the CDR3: TGTGCCAGCAGTGCGGGCAGGGGAACATATAGCAATCAGCCCCAGCATTTT.

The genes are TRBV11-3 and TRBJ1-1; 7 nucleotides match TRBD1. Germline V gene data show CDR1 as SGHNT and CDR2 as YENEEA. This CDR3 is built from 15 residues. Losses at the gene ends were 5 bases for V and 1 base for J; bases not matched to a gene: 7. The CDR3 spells CASSAHRGPNTEAFF. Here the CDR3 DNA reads TGTGCCAGCAGCGCCCACAGGGGACCGAACACTGAAGCTTTCTTT. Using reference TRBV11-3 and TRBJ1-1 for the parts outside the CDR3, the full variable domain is EAGVVQSPRYKIIEKKQPVAFWCNPISGHNTLYWYLQNLGQGPELLIRYENEEAVDDSQLPKDRFSAERLKGVDSTLKIQPAELGDSAVYLCASSAHRGPNTEAFFGQGTRLTVV.

Written as DNA, the CDR3 is TGTGCCACCAGTGACAGCGGACAGGGGCTGAGCACAGATACGCAGTATTTT. It yields the protein CATSDSGQGLSTDTQYF. The V call is TRBV24-1, the J call TRBJ2-3, with 9 nucleotides matching TRBD1. After removal of 4 bases from V and 0 bases from J, the junction contained 7 bases not matched to a gene. Germline-derived CDR1 and CDR2 are KGHDR and SFDVKD. The CDR3 totals 17 residues.

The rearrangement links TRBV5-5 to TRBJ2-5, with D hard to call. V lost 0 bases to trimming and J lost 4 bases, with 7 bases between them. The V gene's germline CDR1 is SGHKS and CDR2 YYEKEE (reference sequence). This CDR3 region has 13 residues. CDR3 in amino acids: CASSLGPGETQYF. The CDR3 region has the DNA TGTGCCAGCAGCTTGGGGCCGGGAGAGACCCAGTACTTC.

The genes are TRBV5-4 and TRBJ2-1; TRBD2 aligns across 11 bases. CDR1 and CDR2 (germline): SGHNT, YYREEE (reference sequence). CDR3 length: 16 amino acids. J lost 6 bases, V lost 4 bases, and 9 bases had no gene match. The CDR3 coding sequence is TGTGCCAGCAGCCCTAATAGCGGGAGGGCCGCCAATGAGCAGTTCTTC. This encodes CASSPNSGRAANEQFF.

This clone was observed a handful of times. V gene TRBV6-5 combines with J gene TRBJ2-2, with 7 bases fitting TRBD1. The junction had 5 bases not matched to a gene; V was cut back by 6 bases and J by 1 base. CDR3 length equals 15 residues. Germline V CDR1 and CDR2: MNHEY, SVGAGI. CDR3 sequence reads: CASRWRTGNTGELFF. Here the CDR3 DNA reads TGTGCCAGCAGATGGAGGACAGGGAACACCGGGGAGCTGTTTTTT.

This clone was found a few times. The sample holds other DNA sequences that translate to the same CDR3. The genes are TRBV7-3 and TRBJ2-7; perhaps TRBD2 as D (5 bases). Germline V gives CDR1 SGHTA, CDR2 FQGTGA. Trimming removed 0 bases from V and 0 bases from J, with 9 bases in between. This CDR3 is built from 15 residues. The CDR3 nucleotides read TGTGCCAGCAGCTTAACCGCTGGGAGCTCCTACGAGCAGTACTTC. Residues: CASSLTAGSSYEQYF.